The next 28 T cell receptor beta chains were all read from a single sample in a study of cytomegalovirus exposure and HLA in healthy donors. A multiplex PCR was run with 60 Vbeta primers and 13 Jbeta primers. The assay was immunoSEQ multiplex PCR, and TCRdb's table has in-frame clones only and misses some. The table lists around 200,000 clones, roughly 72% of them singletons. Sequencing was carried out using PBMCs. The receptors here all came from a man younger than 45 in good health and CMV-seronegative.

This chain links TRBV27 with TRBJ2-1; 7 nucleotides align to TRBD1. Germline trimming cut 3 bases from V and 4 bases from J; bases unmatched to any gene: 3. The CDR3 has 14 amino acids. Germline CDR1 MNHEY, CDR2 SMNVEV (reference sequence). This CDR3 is CASSFPGQYNEQFF. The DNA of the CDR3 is TGTGCCAGCAGTTTCCCGGGACAGTACAATGAGCAGTTCTTC.

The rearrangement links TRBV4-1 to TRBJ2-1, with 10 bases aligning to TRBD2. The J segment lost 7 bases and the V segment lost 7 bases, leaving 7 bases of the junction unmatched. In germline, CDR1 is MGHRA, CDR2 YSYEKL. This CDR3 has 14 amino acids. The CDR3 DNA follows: TGCGCCAGCACCCCCGGACTAGCGGTTAATGAGCAGTTCTTC. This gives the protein CASTPGLAVNEQFF.

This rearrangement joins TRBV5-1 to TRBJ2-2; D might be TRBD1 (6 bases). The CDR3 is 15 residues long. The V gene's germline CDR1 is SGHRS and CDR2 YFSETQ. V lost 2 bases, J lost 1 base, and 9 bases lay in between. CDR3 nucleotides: TGCGCCAGCAGCTTAACGACAGGGAACACCGGGGAGCTGTTTTTT. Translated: CASSLTTGNTGELFF.

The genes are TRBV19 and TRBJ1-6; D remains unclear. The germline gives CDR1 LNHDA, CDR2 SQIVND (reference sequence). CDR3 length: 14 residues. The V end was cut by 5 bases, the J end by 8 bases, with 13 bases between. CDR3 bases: TGTGCCAGTAGTCAGGATGGTAGTGATTCACCCCTCCACTTT. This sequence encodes CASSQDGSDSPLHF.

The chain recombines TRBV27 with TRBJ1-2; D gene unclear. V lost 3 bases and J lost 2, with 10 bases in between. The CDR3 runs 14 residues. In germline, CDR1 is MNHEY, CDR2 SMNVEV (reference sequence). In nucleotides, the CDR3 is TGTGCCAGCAGTTTGCAACCTATGAACTATGGCTACACCTTC. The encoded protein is CASSLQPMNYGYTF.

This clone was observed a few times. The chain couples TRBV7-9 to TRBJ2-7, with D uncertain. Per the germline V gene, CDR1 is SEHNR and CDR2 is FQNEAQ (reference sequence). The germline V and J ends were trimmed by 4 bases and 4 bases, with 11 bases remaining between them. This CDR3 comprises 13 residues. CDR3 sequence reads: CASSSRDSYEQYF. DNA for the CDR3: TGTGCCAGCAGCTCCCGAGATTCATACGAGCAGTACTTC.

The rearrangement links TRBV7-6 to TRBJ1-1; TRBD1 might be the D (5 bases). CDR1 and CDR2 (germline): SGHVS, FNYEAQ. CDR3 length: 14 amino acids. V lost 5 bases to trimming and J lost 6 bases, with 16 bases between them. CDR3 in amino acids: CASSLGGGVPEAFF. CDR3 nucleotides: TGTGCCAGCAGCCTGGGGGGAGGAGTGCCTGAAGCTTTCTTT.

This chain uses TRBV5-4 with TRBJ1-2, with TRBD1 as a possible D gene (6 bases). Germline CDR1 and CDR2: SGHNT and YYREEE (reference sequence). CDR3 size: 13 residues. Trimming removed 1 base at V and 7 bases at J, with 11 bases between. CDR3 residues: CASSLKGTSGYTF. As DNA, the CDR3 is TGTGCCAGCAGCTTGAAGGGGACATCTGGCTACACCTTC.

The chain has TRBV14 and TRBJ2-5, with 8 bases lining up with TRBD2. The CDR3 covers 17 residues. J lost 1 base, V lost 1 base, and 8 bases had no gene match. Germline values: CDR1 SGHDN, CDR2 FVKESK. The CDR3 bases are TGTGCCAGCAGCCAAGGGGCCTTAGCGGGACCCCAAGAGACCCAGTACTTC. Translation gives CASSQGALAGPQETQYF. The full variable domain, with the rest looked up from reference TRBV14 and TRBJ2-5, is EAGVTQFPSHSVIEKGQTVTLRCDPISGHDNLYWYRRVMGKEIKFLLHFVKESKQDESGMPNNRFLAERTGGTYSTLKVQPAELEDSGVYFCASSQGALAGPQETQYFGPGTRLLVL.

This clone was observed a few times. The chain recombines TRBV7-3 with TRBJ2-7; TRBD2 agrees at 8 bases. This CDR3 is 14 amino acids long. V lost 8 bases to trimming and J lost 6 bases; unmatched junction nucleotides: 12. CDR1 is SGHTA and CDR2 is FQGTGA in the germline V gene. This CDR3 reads CASQRGSGSIEQYF. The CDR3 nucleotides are TGTGCCAGCCAACGCGGGAGCGGGAGTATCGAGCAGTACTTC.

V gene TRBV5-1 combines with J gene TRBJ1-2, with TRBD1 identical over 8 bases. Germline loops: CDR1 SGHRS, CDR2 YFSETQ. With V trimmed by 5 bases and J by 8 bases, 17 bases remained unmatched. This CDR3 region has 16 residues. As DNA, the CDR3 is TGCGCCAGCAGTCAAAGTCGGTCAGGGGGCGCGGACGGCTACACCTTC. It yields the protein CASSQSRSGGADGYTF.

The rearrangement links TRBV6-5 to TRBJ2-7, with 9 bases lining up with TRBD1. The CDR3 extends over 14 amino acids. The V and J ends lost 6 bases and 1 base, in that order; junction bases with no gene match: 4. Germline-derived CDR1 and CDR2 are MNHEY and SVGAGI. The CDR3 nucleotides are TGTGCCAGCAGACTGGGACAGGGTTCCTACGAGCAGTACTTC. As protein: CASRLGQGSYEQYF.

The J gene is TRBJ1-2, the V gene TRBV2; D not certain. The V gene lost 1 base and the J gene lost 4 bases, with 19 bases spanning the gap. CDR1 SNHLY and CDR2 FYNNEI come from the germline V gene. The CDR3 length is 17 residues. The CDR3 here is CASSEVAGYGPPYGYTF. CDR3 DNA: TGTGCCAGCAGTGAAGTGGCGGGATACGGCCCCCCCTATGGCTACACCTTC.

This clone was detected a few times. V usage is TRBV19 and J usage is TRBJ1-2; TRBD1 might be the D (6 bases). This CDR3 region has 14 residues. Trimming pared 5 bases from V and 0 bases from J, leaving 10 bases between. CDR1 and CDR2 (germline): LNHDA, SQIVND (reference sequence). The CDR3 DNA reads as TGTGCCAGTAGTCCGGACAGATCTAACTATGGCTACACCTTC. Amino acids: CASSPDRSNYGYTF. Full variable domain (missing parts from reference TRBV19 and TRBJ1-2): DGGITQSPKYLFRKEGQNVTLSCEQNLNHDAMYWYRQDPGQGLRLIYYSQIVNDFQKGDIAEGYSVSREKKESFPLTVTSAQKNPTAFYLCASSPDRSNYGYTFGSGTRLTVV.

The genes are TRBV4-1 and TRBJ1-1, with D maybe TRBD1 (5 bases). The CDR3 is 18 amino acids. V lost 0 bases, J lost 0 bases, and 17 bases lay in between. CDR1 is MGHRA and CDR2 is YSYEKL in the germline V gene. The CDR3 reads CASSQELGLGAMNTEAFF. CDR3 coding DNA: TGCGCCAGCAGCCAAGAGCTAGGCCTAGGGGCGATGAACACTGAAGCTTTCTTT.

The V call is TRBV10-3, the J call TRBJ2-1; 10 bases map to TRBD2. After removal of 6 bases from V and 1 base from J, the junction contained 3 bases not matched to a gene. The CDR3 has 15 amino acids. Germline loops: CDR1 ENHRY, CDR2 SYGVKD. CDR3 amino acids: CAISPSGSSYNEQFF. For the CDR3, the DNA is TGTGCCATCAGCCCTAGCGGGAGTTCCTACAATGAGCAGTTCTTC.

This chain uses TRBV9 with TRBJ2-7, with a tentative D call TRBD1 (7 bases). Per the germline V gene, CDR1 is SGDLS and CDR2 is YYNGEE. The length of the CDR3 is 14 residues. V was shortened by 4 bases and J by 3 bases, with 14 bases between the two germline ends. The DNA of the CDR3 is TGTGCCAGCAGCTCCCCAGGGGGGCACTACGAGCAGTACTTC. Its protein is CASSSPGGHYEQYF. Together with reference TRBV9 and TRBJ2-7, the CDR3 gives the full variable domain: DSGVTQTPKHLITATGQRVTLRCSPRSGDLSVYWYQQSLDQGLQFLIQYYNGEERAKGNILERFSAQQFPDLHSELNLSSLELGDSALYFCASSSPGGHYEQYFGPGTRLTVT.

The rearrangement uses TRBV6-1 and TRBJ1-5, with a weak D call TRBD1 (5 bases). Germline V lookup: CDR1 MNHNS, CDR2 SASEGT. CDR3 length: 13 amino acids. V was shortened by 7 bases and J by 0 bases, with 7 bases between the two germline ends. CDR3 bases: TGTGCCAGCAAGGGGTTTAGCAATCAGCCCCAGCATTTT. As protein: CASKGFSNQPQHF.

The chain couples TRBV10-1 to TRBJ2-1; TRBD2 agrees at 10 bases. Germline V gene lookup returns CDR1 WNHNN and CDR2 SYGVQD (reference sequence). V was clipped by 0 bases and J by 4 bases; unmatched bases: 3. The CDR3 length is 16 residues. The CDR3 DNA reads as TGCGCCAGCAGTGAGTCCAGCGGGAGGGCTTACAATGAGCAGTTCTTC. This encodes CASSESSGRAYNEQFF.

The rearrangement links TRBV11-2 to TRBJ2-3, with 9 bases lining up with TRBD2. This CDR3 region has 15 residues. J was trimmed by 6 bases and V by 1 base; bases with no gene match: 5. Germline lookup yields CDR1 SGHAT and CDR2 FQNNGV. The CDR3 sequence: CASSLGAGGVDTQYF. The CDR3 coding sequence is TGTGCCAGCAGCTTAGGCGCGGGGGGGGTTGATACGCAGTATTTT.

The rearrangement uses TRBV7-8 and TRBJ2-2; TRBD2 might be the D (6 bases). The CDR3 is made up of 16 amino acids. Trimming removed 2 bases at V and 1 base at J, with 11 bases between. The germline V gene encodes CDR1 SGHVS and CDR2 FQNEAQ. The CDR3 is CASSLFSGENTGELFF. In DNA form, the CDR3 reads TGTGCCAGCAGCTTATTCTCGGGGGAGAACACCGGGGAGCTGTTTTTT.

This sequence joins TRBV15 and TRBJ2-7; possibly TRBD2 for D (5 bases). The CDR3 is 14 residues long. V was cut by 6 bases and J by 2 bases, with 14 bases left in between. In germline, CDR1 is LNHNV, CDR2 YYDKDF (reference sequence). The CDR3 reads CATSAGYQAYEQYF. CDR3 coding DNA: TGTGCCACCAGTGCGGGCTACCAGGCCTACGAGCAGTACTTC.

This CDR3 reads CASSFSRTGGAGGYTF. The CDR3 nucleotides are TGTGCCAGCAGTTTTTCTCGGACAGGGGGCGCGGGGGGCTACACCTTC. V is TRBV28 and J is TRBJ1-2, with 11 bases identical to TRBD1. Trimming took 3 bases from V and 8 from J; bases not matched to a gene: 11. From germline, CDR1 is MDHEN and CDR2 SYDVKM. The CDR3 covers 16 residues.

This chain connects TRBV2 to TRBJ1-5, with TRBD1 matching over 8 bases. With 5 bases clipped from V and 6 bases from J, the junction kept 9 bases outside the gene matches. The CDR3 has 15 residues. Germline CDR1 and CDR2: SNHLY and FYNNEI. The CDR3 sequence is CASSPGQGRSQPQHF. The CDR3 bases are TGTGCCAGCAGTCCCGGACAGGGACGAAGTCAGCCCCAGCATTTT.

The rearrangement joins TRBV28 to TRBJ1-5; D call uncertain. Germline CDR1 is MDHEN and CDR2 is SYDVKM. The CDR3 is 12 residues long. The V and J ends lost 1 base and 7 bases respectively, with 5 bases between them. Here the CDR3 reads CASSLFQQPQHF. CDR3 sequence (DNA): TGTGCCAGCAGTTTATTTCAACAGCCCCAGCATTTT.

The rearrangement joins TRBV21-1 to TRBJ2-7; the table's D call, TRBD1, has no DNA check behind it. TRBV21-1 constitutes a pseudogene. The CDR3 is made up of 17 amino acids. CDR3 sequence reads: CASSKRRIVRDNYEQYF. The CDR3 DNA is TGTGCCAGCAGCAAACGTCGTATTGTCAGGGATAACTACGAGCAGTACTTC.

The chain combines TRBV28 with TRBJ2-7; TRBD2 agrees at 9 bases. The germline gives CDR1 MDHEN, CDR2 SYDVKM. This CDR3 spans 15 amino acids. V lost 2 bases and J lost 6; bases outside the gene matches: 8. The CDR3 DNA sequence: TGTGCCAGCAGTTTAGGGGGACTAGCAACTGTCGAGCAGTACTTC. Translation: CASSLGGLATVEQYF.

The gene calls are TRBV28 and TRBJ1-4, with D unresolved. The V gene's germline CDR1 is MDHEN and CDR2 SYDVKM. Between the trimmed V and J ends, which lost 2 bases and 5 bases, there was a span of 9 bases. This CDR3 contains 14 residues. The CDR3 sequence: CASSLLQINEKLFF. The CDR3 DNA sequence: TGTGCCAGCAGTTTACTACAGATAAATGAAAAACTGTTTTTT.